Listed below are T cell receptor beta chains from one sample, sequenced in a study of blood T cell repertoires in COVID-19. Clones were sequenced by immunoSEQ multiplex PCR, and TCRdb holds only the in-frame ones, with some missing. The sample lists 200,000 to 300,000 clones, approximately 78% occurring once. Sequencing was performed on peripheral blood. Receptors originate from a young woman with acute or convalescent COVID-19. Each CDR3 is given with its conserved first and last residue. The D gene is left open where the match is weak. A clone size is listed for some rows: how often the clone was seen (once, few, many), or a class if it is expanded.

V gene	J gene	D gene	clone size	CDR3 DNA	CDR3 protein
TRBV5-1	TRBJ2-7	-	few	TGCGCCAGCAGCCCCGACACCTACGAGCAGTACTTC	CASSPDTYEQYF
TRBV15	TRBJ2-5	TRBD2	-	TGTGCCACCAGCAGAGATCTTGGGGGAGGGGAGACCCAGTACTTC	CATSRDLGGGETQYF
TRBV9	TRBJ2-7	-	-	TGTGCCAGCAGCGTCTTAGCGGAAACCTACGAGCAGTACTTC	CASSVLAETYEQYF
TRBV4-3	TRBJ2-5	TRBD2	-	TGCGCCAGCAGCCAAGGGACTACCCGTCTCCTAGCGGGAGGGGAGACCCAGTACTTC	CASSQGTTRLLAGGETQYF
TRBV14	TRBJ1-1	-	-	TGTGCCAGCAGCGTCAGCGGTTCGGTATTAGCTTTCTTT	CASSVSGSVLAFF
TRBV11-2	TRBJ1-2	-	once	TGTGCCAGCAGCCCAAATACTCAGGGGCGCTTCTATGGCTACACCTTC	CASSPNTQGRFYGYTF
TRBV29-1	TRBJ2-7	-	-	TGCAGCGTTGTTGCGGGAAACTACGAGCAGTACTTC	CSVVAGNYEQYF
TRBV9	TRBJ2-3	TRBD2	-	TGTGCCAGCAGCGTTACTAGCGGGAGTCAGGATACGCAGTATTTT	CASSVTSGSQDTQYF
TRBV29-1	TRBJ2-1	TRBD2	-	TGCAGCGTTGGGGGACTATCGTACAATGAGCAGTTCTTC	CSVGGLSYNEQFF
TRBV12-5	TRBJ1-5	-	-	TGTGCTAGTGTTAAATTGCCCAGCGGGGACTATAATAGCAATCAGCCCCAGCATTTT	CASVKLPSGDYNSNQPQHF
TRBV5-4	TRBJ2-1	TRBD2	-	TGTGCCAGCAGCTTGCTGGGACTAGCGGAACCCCAGTTCTTC	CASSLLGLAEPQFF
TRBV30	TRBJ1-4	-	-	TGTGCCTGGAGTGCTCGGGGGGCGGCTAATGAAAAACTGTTTTTT	CAWSARGAANEKLFF
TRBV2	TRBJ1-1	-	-	TGTGCCAGCAGTGACAGGTTCGGGGGAGCTTTCTTT	CASSDRFGGAFF
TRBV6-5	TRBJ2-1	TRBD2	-	TGTGCCAGCAGGGACGGGGGGGGTGAGCAGTTCTTC	CASRDGGGEQFF
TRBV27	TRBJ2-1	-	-	TGTGCCAGCAGTTTGGGGCAGCTTGGGGGAGGCTCCTACAATGAGCAGTTCTTC	CASSLGQLGGGSYNEQFF
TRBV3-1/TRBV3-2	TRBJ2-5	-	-	TGTGCCAGCAGCCAAGATCAGTGGGAGACCCAGTACTTC	CASSQDQWETQYF
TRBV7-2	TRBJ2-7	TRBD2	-	TGTGCCAGCAGCACGGAAAGGCCGGCGGCGGGAGAGAGCTCCTACGAGCAGTACTTC	CASSTERPAAGESSYEQYF
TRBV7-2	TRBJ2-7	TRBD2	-	TGTGCCAGCAGCTTGGGGGGGAGGAGGCACTACGAGCAGTACTTC	CASSLGGRRHYEQYF
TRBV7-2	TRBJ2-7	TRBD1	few	TGTGCCAGCAGCTTAGTCGGGACAGGGGAGACCTACGAGCAGTACTTC	CASSLVGTGETYEQYF
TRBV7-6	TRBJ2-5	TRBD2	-	TGTGCCAGCAGCTTTGGAAACGGACTAGCGGAGACCCAGTACTTC	CASSFGNGLAETQYF
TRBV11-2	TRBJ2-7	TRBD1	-	TGTGCCAGCAGGACAGGGCTCAAGCAGTACTTC	CASRTGLKQYF
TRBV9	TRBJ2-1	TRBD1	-	TGTGCCAGCAGCGGACGGACAGGGCTAAGCTCCTACAATGAGCAGTTCTTC	CASSGRTGLSSYNEQFF
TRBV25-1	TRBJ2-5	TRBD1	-	TGTGCCAGCAGTCCCAAATGGGACAGTAACCAAGAGACCCAGTACTTC	CASSPKWDSNQETQYF
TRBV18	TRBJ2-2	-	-	TGTGCCAGCTCACCCCGGAGTCGGAACACCGGGGAGCTGTTTTTT	CASSPRSRNTGELFF
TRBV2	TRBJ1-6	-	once	TGTGCCAGCAGGGTAACAGGCGTGGGGCTTAATTCACCCCTCCACTTT	CASRVTGVGLNSPLHF
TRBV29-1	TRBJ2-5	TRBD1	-	TGCAGCGTTGTGTCCCCGGGACAGCAAGAGACCCAGTACTTC	CSVVSPGQQETQYF
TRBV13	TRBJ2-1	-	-	TGTGCCAGCAGCCCAACCCAGGGTAATGAGCAGTTCTTC	CASSPTQGNEQFF
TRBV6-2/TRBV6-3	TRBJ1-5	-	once	TGTGCCAGCAGTTACGGGCAGGGTCTCAATCAGCCCCAGCATTTT	CASSYGQGLNQPQHF
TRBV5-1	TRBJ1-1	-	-	TGCGCCAGCAGCCCAACGGAGGACACTGAAGCTTTCTTT	CASSPTEDTEAFF
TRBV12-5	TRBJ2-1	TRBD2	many	TGTGCTAGTGGTTTGAGCCGGGACAGGGGACTAGCGGGAGTAACCTACAATGAGCAGTTCTTC	CASGLSRDRGLAGVTYNEQFF
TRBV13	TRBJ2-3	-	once	TGTGCCAGCAGCCTAATCGGGTCTAGCACAGATACGCAGTATTTT	CASSLIGSSTDTQYF
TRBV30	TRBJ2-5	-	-	TGTGCCTGGAGCCACTCGGGGGAGACCCAGTACTTC	CAWSHSGETQYF
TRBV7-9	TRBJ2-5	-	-	TGTGCCAGCAGCCGGGGAGGAGGGGTAGAGACCCAGTACTTC	CASSRGGGVETQYF
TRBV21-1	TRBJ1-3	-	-	TGTGCCAGAAAGCGGGGGTACGGGGGCACCATATATTTT	CARKRGYGGTIYF
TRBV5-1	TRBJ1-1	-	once	TGCGCCAGCAGCCCCCTATGGGGGGTCACTGAAGCTTTCTTT	CASSPLWGVTEAFF
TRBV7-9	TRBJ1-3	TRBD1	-	TGTGCCAGCAGCCGGGACAGCTCTGGAAACACCATATATTTT	CASSRDSSGNTIYF
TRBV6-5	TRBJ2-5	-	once	TGTGCCAGAGAACAGGGACAAGAAACCCAGTACTTC	CAREQGQETQYF
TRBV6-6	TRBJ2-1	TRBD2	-	TGTGCCAGCATAGGCGGGAGGGTGGGGGACAATGAGCAGTTCTTC	CASIGGRVGDNEQFF
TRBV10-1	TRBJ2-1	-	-	TGCGCCAGCAGTGAGGATGGGGGCGCTTACAATGAGCAGTTCTTC	CASSEDGGAYNEQFF
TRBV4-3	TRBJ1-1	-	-	TGCGCCAGCAGCCAAAGGGGGAACGCTGAAGCCTTCTTT	CASSQRGNAEAFF
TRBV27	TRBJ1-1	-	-	TGTGCCGTCCGGGGGTCTCAGGGTGGGGTCGCTGAAGCTTTCTTT	CAVRGSQGGVAEAFF
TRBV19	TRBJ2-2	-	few	TGTGCCAGTACCAATAGAATCGGGGAGCTGTTTTTT	CASTNRIGELFF
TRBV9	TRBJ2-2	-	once	TGTGCCAGCAAATTTACGGGGGTTAACACCGGGGAGCTGTTTTTT	CASKFTGVNTGELFF
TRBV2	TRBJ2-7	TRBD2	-	TGTGCCAGCGAAGTGGGAGGGTTCGGATACGAGCAGTACTTC	CASEVGGFGYEQYF
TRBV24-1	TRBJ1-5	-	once	TGTGCCACCTCCGGATCCGGAGGATCAAATCAGCCCCAGCATTTT	CATSGSGGSNQPQHF
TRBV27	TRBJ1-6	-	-	TGTGCCAGCAGTCGCACAGGGCATAATTCACCCCTCCACTTT	CASSRTGHNSPLHF
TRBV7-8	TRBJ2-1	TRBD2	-	TGTGCCAGCAGCGAAACCCTAGCGGGAGGTTCCCTTAGCTCCTACAATGAGCAGTTCTTC	CASSETLAGGSLSSYNEQFF
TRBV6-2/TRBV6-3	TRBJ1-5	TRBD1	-	TGTGCCAGCAGTTACTCGTGGAACAGGGGGATTCGGCAGCCCCAGCATTTT	CASSYSWNRGIRQPQHF
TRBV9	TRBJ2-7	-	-	TGTGCCAGCAGCCTCTCATGGGGGGTCGACGAGCAGTACTTC	CASSLSWGVDEQYF
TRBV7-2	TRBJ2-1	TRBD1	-	TGTGCCAGCAGCCCCCGGACAGGTGTAAATGAGCAGTTCTTC	CASSPRTGVNEQFF
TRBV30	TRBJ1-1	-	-	TGTGCCTGGAGTGCGTCCGGGGGGACTGAAGCTTTCTTT	CAWSASGGTEAFF